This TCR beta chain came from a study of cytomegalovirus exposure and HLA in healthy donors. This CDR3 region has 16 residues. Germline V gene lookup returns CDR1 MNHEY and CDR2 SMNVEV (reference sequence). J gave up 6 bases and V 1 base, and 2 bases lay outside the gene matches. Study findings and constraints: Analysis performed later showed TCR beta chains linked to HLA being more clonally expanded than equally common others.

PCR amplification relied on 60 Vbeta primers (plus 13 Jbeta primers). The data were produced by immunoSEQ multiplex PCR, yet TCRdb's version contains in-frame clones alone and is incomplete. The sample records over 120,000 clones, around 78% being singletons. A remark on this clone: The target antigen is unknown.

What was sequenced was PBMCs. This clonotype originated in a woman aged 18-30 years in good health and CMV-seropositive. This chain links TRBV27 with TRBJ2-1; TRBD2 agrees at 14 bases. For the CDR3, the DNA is TGTGCCAGCAGTTTATTAGGGACTAGCGGGGGCAATGAGCAGTTCTTC. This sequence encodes CASSLLGTSGGNEQFF.